Below are 30 T cell receptor beta chains sequenced from a single sample in a study of shared clonotypes between healthy human individuals. TCRdb's copy holds only in-frame clones and misses some; the assay was immunoSEQ multiplex PCR. The repertoire holds millions of clones, with 90% to 95% as singletons. Input material: naive CD4+ T cells sorted from blood. Subset given: CD45RA+ positively selected. The receptor source for this set is a man younger than 35 in good health.

This clone was found a few times. The chain joins TRBV6-5 to TRBJ1-4; maybe TRBD1 (6 bases). The CDR3 runs to 13 residues. Trimming removed 6 bases from V and 8 bases from J, with 13 bases in between. Germline CDR1 MNHEY, CDR2 SVGAGI. The CDR3 DNA reads as TGTGCCAGCAGAGACACAGGGATCGAAAAACTGTTTTTT. This gives the protein CASRDTGIEKLFF.

To note about this clone: This sample includes further DNA sequences coding for the same CDR3. The chain employs TRBV5-1 and TRBJ2-5, with 8 nucleotides matching TRBD2. Germline V gives CDR1 SGHRS, CDR2 YFSETQ. The trim removed 5 bases at V and 4 bases at J, leaving 7 bases unmatched. The CDR3 spans 14 residues. The CDR3 region has the DNA TGCGCCAGCAGTTTAGCGGGAAGGAGAGAGACCCAGTACTTC. Amino acid sequence: CASSLAGRRETQYF.

On this clone: The sample has other DNA sequences that encode this CDR3 too. The chain combines TRBV6-5 with TRBJ2-7; 7 bases line up with TRBD2. The J segment lost 0 bases and the V segment lost 5 bases, leaving 7 bases of the junction unmatched. The CDR3 runs to 15 residues. Germline-derived CDR1 and CDR2 are MNHEY and SVGAGI. The CDR3 is CASSSLAGGSYEQYF. The CDR3 region has the DNA TGTGCCAGCAGTAGCTTAGCGGGCGGCTCCTACGAGCAGTACTTC.

Here the CDR3 reads CASSMWAGDNSPLHF. The CDR3 DNA sequence: TGTGCCAGTAGTATGTGGGCAGGGGATAATTCACCCCTCCACTTT. The V call is TRBV19, the J call TRBJ1-6; a possible D gene is TRBD1 (6 bases). CDR1 is LNHDA and CDR2 is SQIVND in the germline V gene (reference sequence). With 3 bases removed from V and 5 bases from J, the gap between germline ends came to 11 bases. CDR3 length: 15 amino acids.

The V call is TRBV7-9, the J call TRBJ2-3; TRBD2 matches 8 bases. Looked up from germline, CDR1 is SEHNR and CDR2 is FQNEAQ (reference sequence). The CDR3 sequence is 16 residues long. V dropped 4 bases and J dropped 10; count of bases not matched to a gene: 16. In DNA, the CDR3 is TGTGCCAGCAGCTCCCTCGGGCTAGCGGGCCAGGGGTCGCAGTATTTT. Its protein product is CASSSLGLAGQGSQYF. Full variable domain (missing parts from reference TRBV7-9 and TRBJ2-3): DTGVSQNPRHKITKRGQNVTFRCDPISEHNRLYWYRQTLGQGPEFLTYFQNEAQLEKSRLLSDRFSAERPKGSFSTLEIQRTEQGDSAMYLCASSSLGLAGQGSQYFGPGTRLTVL.

J is TRBJ2-7 and V is TRBV27, with 10 bases fitting TRBD2. The germline gives CDR1 MNHEY, CDR2 SMNVEV (reference sequence). This CDR3 is 17 amino acids long. Germline trimming cut 2 bases from V and 3 bases from J; bases unmatched to any gene: 10. This CDR3 is CASSLRGLAGDFYEQYF. The CDR3 nucleotides read TGTGCCAGCAGTTTAAGGGGGCTAGCGGGGGACTTCTACGAGCAGTACTTC.

This sequence joins TRBV6-1 and TRBJ2-7, with D tentatively TRBD1 (5 bases). V dropped 7 bases and J dropped 7 bases, with 8 bases sitting between them. There are 10 residues in the CDR3. Germline lookup yields CDR1 MNHNS and CDR2 SASEGT. The CDR3: CASNNREQYF. For the CDR3, the DNA is TGTGCCAGCAATAACAGGGAGCAGTACTTC.

The genes are TRBV6-6 and TRBJ2-5, with 9 bases aligning to TRBD1. The V segment lost 5 bases and the J segment 5 bases; nucleotides outside the gene matches: 9. CDR1 is MNHNY, CDR2 SVGAGI, per germline (reference sequence). This CDR3 is built from 15 residues. The CDR3 is CASSGRDRAKETQYF. As DNA, the CDR3 is TGTGCCAGCAGTGGGAGGGACAGGGCGAAGGAGACCCAGTACTTC.

As for this clone: The sample has other DNA sequences that encode this CDR3 too. This rearrangement joins TRBV2 to TRBJ2-7; no firm D call. The CDR3 is made up of 13 amino acids. The germline V and J ends were trimmed by 6 bases and 1 base, with 10 bases remaining between them. Germline V gene sequence: CDR1 SNHLY, CDR2 FYNNEI. The CDR3 reads CASSGGRSYEQYF. The CDR3 nucleotides read TGTGCCAGCAGCGGCGGACGGTCCTACGAGCAGTACTTC.

V and J are TRBV19 and TRBJ2-7, with D unclear. Per the germline V gene, CDR1 is LNHDA and CDR2 is SQIVND (reference sequence). The CDR3 totals 14 residues. V was shortened by 4 bases and J by 8 bases, with 18 bases between the two germline ends. This chain's CDR3 is CASSTPRPGLKQYF. CDR3 sequence (DNA): TGTGCCAGTAGTACTCCGAGGCCTGGTCTTAAGCAGTACTTC.

V gene TRBV6-5 combines with J gene TRBJ1-5; a weak D match, TRBD1 (6 bases). The CDR3 is 14 amino acids. V shed 5 bases and J shed 4 bases, with 12 bases lying between them. The germline V gene encodes CDR1 MNHEY and CDR2 SVGAGI. The CDR3 nucleotides are TGTGCCAGCAGTCCCGAGGGGGGTAATCAGCCCCAGCATTTT. Amino acid sequence: CASSPEGGNQPQHF.

Comment on this clone: The sample contains more than one DNA sequence encoding this CDR3. The chain is built from TRBV19 and TRBJ1-5; possible D gene TRBD1, 6 bases. V gave up 3 bases and J gave up 0 bases, with 12 bases separating them. Germline assignment: CDR1 LNHDA and CDR2 SQIVND (reference sequence). The CDR3 consists of 16 residues. The CDR3 here is CASSMDSLYSNQPQHF. CDR3 nucleotides: TGTGCCAGTAGTATGGACAGTCTTTATAGCAATCAGCCCCAGCATTTT. Full variable domain (outside the CDR3, taken from reference TRBV19 and TRBJ1-5): DGGITQSPKYLFRKEGQNVTLSCEQNLNHDAMYWYRQDPGQGLRLIYYSQIVNDFQKGDIAEGYSVSREKKESFPLTVTSAQKNPTAFYLCASSMDSLYSNQPQHFGDGTRLSIL.

The chain links TRBV5-1 to TRBJ1-3, with D unresolved. V was cut by 4 bases and J by 0 bases, with 8 bases left in between. Germline V gives CDR1 SGHRS, CDR2 YFSETQ. The length of the CDR3 is 14 residues. CDR3 protein: CASSTVGSGNTIYF. CDR3 sequence (DNA): TGCGCCAGCAGCACGGTTGGCTCTGGAAACACCATATATTTT.

The V and J genes are TRBV25-1 and TRBJ1-6; unclear D gene. V lost 6 bases and J 5 bases, leaving 17 bases between the germline ends. CDR3 length: 16 amino acids. Per the germline V gene, CDR1 is MGHDK and CDR2 is SYGVNS. DNA for the CDR3: TGTGCCAGCAGCGCTCCCATGGACCCCGATAATTCACCCCTCCACTTT. This translates into CASSAPMDPDNSPLHF.

The V call is TRBV7-9, the J call TRBJ2-5; 9 nucleotides line up with TRBD1. The DNA end is a closer match to TRBJ2-7, so the J assignment may be wrong. Looked up from germline, CDR1 is SEHNR and CDR2 is FQNEAQ (reference sequence). The CDR3 is 15 residues long. The CDR3 bases are TGTGCCAGCAGCAGATTGGGACAGGGTTCCTACGAGCAGTACTTC. Its translation: CASSRLGQGSYEQYF.

The CDR3 reads CASNDLLGKLFF. CDR3 bases: TGTGCCAGCAATGACCTCCTGGGAAAACTGTTTTTT. The chain combines TRBV6-1 with TRBJ1-4; D gene uncertain. CDR3 length: 12 residues. Per germline, CDR1 MNHNS and CDR2 SASEGT. The ends were cut back, 7 bases at V and 10 bases at J, with 13 bases in the middle.

V gene TRBV9 combines with J gene TRBJ1-1, with D tentatively TRBD1 (6 bases). CDR1 is SGDLS and CDR2 is YYNGEE in the germline V gene. The V and J ends lost 2 bases and 4 bases respectively, with 9 bases between them. This CDR3 contains 13 residues. The CDR3 protein is CASSVGQSTEAFF. In nucleotides, the CDR3 is TGTGCCAGCAGCGTCGGACAGAGCACTGAAGCTTTCTTT.

The chain joins TRBV5-1 to TRBJ1-5; TRBD1 aligns across 8 bases. CDR1 is SGHRS and CDR2 is YFSETQ in the germline V gene. V trimming: 4 bases; J trimming: 4 bases; junction bases outside the gene matches: 10. The CDR3 runs 16 residues. CDR3 amino acids: CASSQEPGQGNQPQHF. The DNA of the CDR3 is TGCGCCAGCAGCCAAGAACCAGGACAGGGAAATCAGCCCCAGCATTTT.

This chain connects TRBV4-1 to TRBJ1-1, with D possibly matching TRBD1 (6 bases). CDR1 is MGHRA and CDR2 is YSYEKL in the germline V gene. The CDR3 sequence is 15 residues long. Trimming removed 0 bases at V and 0 bases at J, with 8 bases between. For the CDR3, the DNA is TGCGCCAGCAGCCAAGATAGGGGGTTGAACACTGAAGCTTTCTTT. This translates into CASSQDRGLNTEAFF.

The V gene is TRBV10-3, the J gene TRBJ1-6; D is unresolved. This CDR3 is 13 amino acids long. Germline V gene data show CDR1 as ENHRY and CDR2 as SYGVKD. Between the trimmed V and J ends, which lost 2 bases and 11 bases, there was a span of 10 bases. The CDR3 sequence: CAISETQIAPLHF. In DNA, the CDR3 is TGTGCCATCAGTGAGACTCAGATTGCACCCCTCCACTTT.

CDR3 loop: CASGGQVDTEAFF. The DNA for the CDR3 is TGTGCCAGCGGGGGACAGGTAGACACTGAAGCTTTCTTT. V gene TRBV7-2 combines with J gene TRBJ1-1, with 8 bases identical to TRBD1. Germline CDR1 and CDR2: SGHTA and FQGNSA. CDR3 size: 13 residues. V was pared by 8 bases and J by 3 bases, with 5 bases of the junction left unmatched. The full variable domain, its missing parts supplied by reference TRBV7-2 and TRBJ1-1, is GAGVSQSPSNKVTEKGKDVELRCDPISGHTALYWYRQSLGQGLEFLIYFQGNSAPDKSGLPSDRFSAERTGGSVSTLTIQRTQQEDSAVYLCASGGQVDTEAFFGQGTRLTVV.

The gene calls are TRBV5-1 and TRBJ2-7; TRBD2 matches at 9 bases. There are 15 residues in the CDR3. The V segment lost 0 bases and the J segment 6 bases; nucleotides outside the gene matches: 7. Germline V gene data show CDR1 as SGHRS and CDR2 as YFSETQ. The CDR3 spells CASSLDAGGPVEQYF. CDR3 DNA sequence: TGCGCCAGCAGCTTGGACGCGGGAGGGCCCGTCGAGCAGTACTTC.

This clone was seen just once. V gene TRBV5-8 combines with J gene TRBJ1-2, with 9 nucleotides matching TRBD1. The CDR3 consists of 16 residues. After removal of 4 bases from V and 4 bases from J, the junction contained 11 bases not matched to a gene. Germline V gene lookup returns CDR1 SGHTS and CDR2 YDEGEE. CDR3 in DNA: TGTGCCAGCAGCCCTTGGACAGGGGAGGGATTCTATGGCTACACCTTC. Its protein is CASSPWTGEGFYGYTF.

This sequence joins TRBV5-1 and TRBJ2-7; D is perhaps TRBD2 (6 bases). This CDR3 region has 14 residues. V lost 1 base, J lost 5 bases, and 13 bases lay in between. Germline CDR1 reads SGHRS; CDR2 reads YFSETQ. This chain's CDR3 is CASSLSRGGNEQYF. As DNA, the CDR3 is TGCGCCAGCAGCTTGTCGCGTGGAGGGAACGAGCAGTACTTC.

Of note for this clone: The sample holds other DNA sequences that translate to the same CDR3. V and J are TRBV7-8 and TRBJ1-5; unclear D gene. The germline V gene encodes CDR1 SGHVS and CDR2 FQNEAQ. Trimming removed 1 base from V and 9 bases from J, with 4 bases in between. This CDR3 contains 11 residues. The CDR3 DNA reads TGTGCCAGCAGCTTAGGGGGGCCCCAGCATTTT. Amino acids: CASSLGGPQHF.

V gene TRBV9 combines with J gene TRBJ2-7; the match to TRBD1 covers 8 bases. Germline CDR1 SGDLS, CDR2 YYNGEE. J gave up 6 bases and V 0 bases, and 8 bases lay outside the gene matches. The CDR3 totals 15 residues. CDR3 in amino acids: CASSVGRTGPGEQYF. The CDR3 nucleotides read TGTGCCAGCAGCGTAGGCAGGACAGGGCCGGGCGAGCAGTACTTC.

The chain carries TRBV5-5 and TRBJ2-2; D is undetermined. The CDR3 has 14 residues. CDR1 SGHKS and CDR2 YYEKEE come from the germline V gene (reference sequence). The germline V and J ends were trimmed by 6 bases and 0 bases, with 9 bases remaining between them. The CDR3 reads CASTLYPNTGELFF. In DNA, the CDR3 is TGTGCCAGCACCCTCTACCCGAACACCGGGGAGCTGTTTTTT.

The rearrangement joins TRBV6-6 to TRBJ1-1; maybe TRBD1 (5 bases). The CDR3 is 14 residues long. The germline gives CDR1 MNHNY, CDR2 SVGAGI (reference sequence). V lost 6 bases and J 1 base, leaving 12 bases between the germline ends. The CDR3 is CASRRTGQNTEAFF. CDR3 DNA: TGTGCCAGCAGGCGCACCGGACAGAACACTGAAGCTTTCTTT.

This clone was seen only once. The chain is built from TRBV27 and TRBJ2-5, with D possibly TRBD2 on 5 matching bases. There are 15 residues in the CDR3. V lost 4 bases, J lost 5 bases, and 17 bases lay in between. Germline-derived CDR1 and CDR2 are MNHEY and SMNVEV (reference sequence). The CDR3 protein is CASSSQGSSLETQYF. CDR3 in DNA: TGTGCCAGCAGTTCCCAAGGGAGTTCACTGGAGACCCAGTACTTC.

The chain links TRBV30 to TRBJ2-7, with 9 bases fitting TRBD1. This CDR3 contains 13 residues. V shed 5 bases, J shed 2 bases, and the junction held 4 bases outside the gene matches. Germline values: CDR1 GTSNPN, CDR2 SVGIG (reference sequence). The CDR3 DNA reads TGTGCCTGGGATCGGGACAGGGCCTACGAGCAGTACTTC. Translation gives CAWDRDRAYEQYF.